This T cell receptor (beta chain) was documented in a study of CXCR3-negative and CXCR3-positive naive CD8 T cells. Broader study findings: The study found that naive CXCR3-negative and CXCR3-positive cells shared TRBV-TRBJ usage, while memory cells differed. Similar levels of surface CD5 were seen between naive subsets; TCR strength was inferred from TRB CDR3 properties.

As for this clonotype: Its antigen is undetermined.

5' RACE with UMI labels generated the TRB cDNA libraries. TCRdb reanalyzed the 5' RACE reads, giving one entry per CDR3 protein sequence and no DNA. The sample table sets out approximately 20,000 distinct CDR3 sequences. The germline CDR1 and CDR2 sequences are SGHVS and FQNEAQ. This CDR3 is built from 15 residues. Triplicate sorts, around 300,000 cells apiece, were made for each CD8+ T cell subset. The origin of this receptor is a human donor in good health. Some clones in this sample may be carry-over from other donors' samples. This chain connects TRBV7-8 to TRBJ2-7; without DNA, the TCRdb call of TRBD1 cannot be checked. The specimen was memory CD8+ T cells from blood. The CDR3 loop is CASSLVGTGTLGQYF.